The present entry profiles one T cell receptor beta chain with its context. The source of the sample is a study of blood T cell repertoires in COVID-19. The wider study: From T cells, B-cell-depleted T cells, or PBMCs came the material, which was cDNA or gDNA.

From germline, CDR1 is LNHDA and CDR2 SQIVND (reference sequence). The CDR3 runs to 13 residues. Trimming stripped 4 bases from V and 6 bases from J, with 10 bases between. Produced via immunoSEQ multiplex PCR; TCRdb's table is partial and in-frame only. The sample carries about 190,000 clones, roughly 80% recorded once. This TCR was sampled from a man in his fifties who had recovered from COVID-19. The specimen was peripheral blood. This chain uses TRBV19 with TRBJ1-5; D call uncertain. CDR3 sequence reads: CASSRAFSQPQHF. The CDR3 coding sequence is TGTGCCAGTAGTAGGGCCTTCAGTCAGCCCCAGCATTTT. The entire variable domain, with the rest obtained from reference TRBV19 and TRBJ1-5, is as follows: DGGITQSPKYLFRKEGQNVTLSCEQNLNHDAMYWYRQDPGQGLRLIYYSQIVNDFQKGDIAEGYSVSREKKESFPLTVTSAQKNPTAFYLCASSRAFSQPQHFGDGTRLSIL.